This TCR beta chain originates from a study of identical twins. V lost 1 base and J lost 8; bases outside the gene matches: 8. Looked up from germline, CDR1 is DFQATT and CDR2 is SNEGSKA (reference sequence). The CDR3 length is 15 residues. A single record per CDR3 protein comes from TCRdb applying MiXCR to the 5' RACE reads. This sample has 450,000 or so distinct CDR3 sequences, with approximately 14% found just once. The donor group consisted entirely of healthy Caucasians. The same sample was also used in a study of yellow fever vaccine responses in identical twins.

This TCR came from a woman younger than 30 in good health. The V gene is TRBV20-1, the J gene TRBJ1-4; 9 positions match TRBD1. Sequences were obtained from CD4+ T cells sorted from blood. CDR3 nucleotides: TGCAGTGCTAGAGCACCGGGACAGGGTAGGGAAAAACTGTTTTTT. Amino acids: CSARAPGQGREKLFF.